The sample holds many counts of the clone carrying this T cell receptor (beta chain). Alpha and beta chains were covered, as first-strand cDNA relied on TRAV- and TRBV-specific primers. It was with a constant-region primer and a V-primer adapter that TCRs were amplified over around 18 PCR cycles. One entry per CDR3 protein, called by TCRdb with MiXCR from the reads. The sample yields about 39,000 distinct CDR3 sequences, less than 25% seen once. The CDR3 runs to 16 residues. V lost 2 bases to trimming and J lost 6 bases; unmatched junction nucleotides: 9. The germline V gene encodes CDR1 MGHRA and CDR2 YSYEKL. Time point described: after trial treatment. Treatment described: LDRT plus nivolumab, ipilimumab, low-dose cyclophosphamide and aspirin (RACIN trial). Administered to the donors were nivolumab, ipilimumab, aspirin, low-dose cyclophosphamide and low-dose radiotherapy. This sample is drawn from a study of low-dose radiotherapy and immunotherapy resistance in tumors.

The material sequenced was PBMCs, taken after low-dose radiotherapy plus immunotherapy. This sequence joins TRBV4-1 and TRBJ2-7, with 11 bases lining up with TRBD2. This TCR was sampled from a female donor with ovarian cancer. In nucleotides, the CDR3 is TGCGCCAGCAGCCAATCGCTACTAGCGGGGGATCGCGAGCAGTACTTC. Translating gives CASSQSLLAGDREQYF.